The source of this TCR beta chain is a study of breast tumors, draining lymph nodes, adjacent tissues. As for this clonotype: The junction departs from germline at one end; a sequencing error may be responsible.

A single record per CDR3 protein comes from TCRdb applying MiXCR to the multiplex PCR reads. Of around 230,000 distinct CDR3 sequences in the sample, 32% were seen once. The lymph nodes were axillary draining lymph nodes from breast cancer patients. Material for sequencing was axillary lymph node tissue. The sequence came from a female donor with breast cancer. Some clones in this sample may be carry-over from other donors' samples.

This chain's CDR3 is CAGSFGPVGRTQREQFF. CDR3 bases: TGCGCCGGCAGCTTCGGCCCGGTGGGGCGGACCCAACGTGAGCAGTTCTTC. The rearrangement uses TRBV5-1 and TRBJ2-1; D is possibly TRBD1 (5 bases). Germline-derived CDR1 and CDR2 are SGHRS and YFSETQ. The CDR3 extends over 17 amino acids.